This T cell receptor (beta chain) comes out of a study of shared clonotypes between healthy human individuals. Study results and caveats: Clonotypes not shared had lower generation probabilities than those common to all four donors. Sample collection involved blood only; tissue repertoires are likely different.

Some clones are missing from TCRdb's copy, which holds only in-frame ones; the method was immunoSEQ multiplex PCR. The sample lists some 800,000 clones, 80% to 95% seen once, with about 25% in the top ten. From germline, CDR1 is SGHVS and CDR2 FNYEAQ. Trimming at V came to 4 bases and at J to 7 bases, leaving 3 bases not matched to a gene. The CDR3 has 13 amino acids. About this clone itself: What it binds is not known.

CD8 cells classed as naive were CD45RO-negative and positively selected for CCR7, excluding terminally differentiated effector memory CD45RA+ cells. The sequenced sample was naive CD8+ T cells sorted from blood. The chain is built from TRBV7-6 and TRBJ2-2, with 7 bases fitting TRBD1. The receptor comes from a man under 40 in good health. In nucleotides, the CDR3 is TGTGCCAGCAGCTCCACAGGGGTCGGGGAGCTGTTTTTT. Translating gives CASSSTGVGELFF.